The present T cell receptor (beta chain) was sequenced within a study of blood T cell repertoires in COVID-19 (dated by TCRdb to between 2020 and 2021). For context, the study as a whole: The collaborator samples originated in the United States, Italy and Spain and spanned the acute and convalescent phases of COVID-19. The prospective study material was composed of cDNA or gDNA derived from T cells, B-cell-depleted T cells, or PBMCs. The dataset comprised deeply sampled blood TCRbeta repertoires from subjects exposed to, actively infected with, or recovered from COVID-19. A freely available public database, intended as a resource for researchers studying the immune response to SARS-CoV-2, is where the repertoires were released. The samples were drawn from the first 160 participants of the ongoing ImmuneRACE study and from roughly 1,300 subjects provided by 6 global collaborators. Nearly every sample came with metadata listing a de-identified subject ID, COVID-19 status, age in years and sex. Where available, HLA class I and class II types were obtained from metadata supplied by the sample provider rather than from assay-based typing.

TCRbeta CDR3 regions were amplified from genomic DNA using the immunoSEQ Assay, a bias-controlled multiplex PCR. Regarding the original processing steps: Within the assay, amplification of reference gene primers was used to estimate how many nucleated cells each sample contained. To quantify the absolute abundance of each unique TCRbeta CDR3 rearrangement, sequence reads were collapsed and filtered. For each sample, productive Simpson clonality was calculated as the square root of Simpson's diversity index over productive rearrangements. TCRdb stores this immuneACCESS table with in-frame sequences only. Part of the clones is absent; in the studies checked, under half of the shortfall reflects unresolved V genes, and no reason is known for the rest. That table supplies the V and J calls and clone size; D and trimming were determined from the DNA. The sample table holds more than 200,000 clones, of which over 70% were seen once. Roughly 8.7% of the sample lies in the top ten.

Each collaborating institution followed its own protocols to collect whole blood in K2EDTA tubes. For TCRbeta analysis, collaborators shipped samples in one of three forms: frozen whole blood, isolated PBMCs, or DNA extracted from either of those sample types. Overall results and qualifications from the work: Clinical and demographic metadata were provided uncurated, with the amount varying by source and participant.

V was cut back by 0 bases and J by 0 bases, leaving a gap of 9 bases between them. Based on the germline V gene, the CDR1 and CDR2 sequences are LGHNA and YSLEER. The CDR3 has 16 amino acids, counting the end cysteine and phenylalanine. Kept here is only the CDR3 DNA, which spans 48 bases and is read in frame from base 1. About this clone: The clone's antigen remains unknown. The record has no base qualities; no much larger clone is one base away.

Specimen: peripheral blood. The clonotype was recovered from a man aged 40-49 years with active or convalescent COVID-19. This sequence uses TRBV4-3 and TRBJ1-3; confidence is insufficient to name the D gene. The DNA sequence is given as TGCGCCAGCAGCCAAGATCCGGCGGGCTCTGGAAACACCATATATTTT. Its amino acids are CASSQDPAGSGNTIYF.